This T cell receptor (beta chain) was sequenced for a study of CD8 T cells in ankylosing spondylitis. General study results and limits: It was reported that disease-linked clones were significantly enriched in matched ankylosing spondylitis synovial fluid. Seven or eight highly homologous variants formed a TCR beta motif that appeared characteristic of ankylosing spondylitis blood.

Germline V gene lookup returns CDR1 SGHVS and CDR2 FQNEAQ. V lost 4 bases and J lost 0, with 13 bases in between. This CDR3 is built from 16 residues. Remarks on this clonotype: Its antigen is currently unknown.

A single record per CDR3 protein comes from TCRdb applying MiXCR to the 5' RACE reads. In the table there are more than 500,000 distinct CDR3 sequences, roughly 5.3% of which are singletons. The chain uses TRBV7-8 and TRBJ2-1, with a weak D call TRBD1 (6 bases). This clonotype was sampled from a male donor with ankylosing spondylitis. Sequences were obtained from blood, either unsorted or a sorted T cell fraction (not recorded which). CDR3: CASSWDKASSYNEQFF. The CDR3 nucleotides are TGTGCCAGCAGCTGGGACAAGGCTAGCTCCTACAATGAGCAGTTCTTC.